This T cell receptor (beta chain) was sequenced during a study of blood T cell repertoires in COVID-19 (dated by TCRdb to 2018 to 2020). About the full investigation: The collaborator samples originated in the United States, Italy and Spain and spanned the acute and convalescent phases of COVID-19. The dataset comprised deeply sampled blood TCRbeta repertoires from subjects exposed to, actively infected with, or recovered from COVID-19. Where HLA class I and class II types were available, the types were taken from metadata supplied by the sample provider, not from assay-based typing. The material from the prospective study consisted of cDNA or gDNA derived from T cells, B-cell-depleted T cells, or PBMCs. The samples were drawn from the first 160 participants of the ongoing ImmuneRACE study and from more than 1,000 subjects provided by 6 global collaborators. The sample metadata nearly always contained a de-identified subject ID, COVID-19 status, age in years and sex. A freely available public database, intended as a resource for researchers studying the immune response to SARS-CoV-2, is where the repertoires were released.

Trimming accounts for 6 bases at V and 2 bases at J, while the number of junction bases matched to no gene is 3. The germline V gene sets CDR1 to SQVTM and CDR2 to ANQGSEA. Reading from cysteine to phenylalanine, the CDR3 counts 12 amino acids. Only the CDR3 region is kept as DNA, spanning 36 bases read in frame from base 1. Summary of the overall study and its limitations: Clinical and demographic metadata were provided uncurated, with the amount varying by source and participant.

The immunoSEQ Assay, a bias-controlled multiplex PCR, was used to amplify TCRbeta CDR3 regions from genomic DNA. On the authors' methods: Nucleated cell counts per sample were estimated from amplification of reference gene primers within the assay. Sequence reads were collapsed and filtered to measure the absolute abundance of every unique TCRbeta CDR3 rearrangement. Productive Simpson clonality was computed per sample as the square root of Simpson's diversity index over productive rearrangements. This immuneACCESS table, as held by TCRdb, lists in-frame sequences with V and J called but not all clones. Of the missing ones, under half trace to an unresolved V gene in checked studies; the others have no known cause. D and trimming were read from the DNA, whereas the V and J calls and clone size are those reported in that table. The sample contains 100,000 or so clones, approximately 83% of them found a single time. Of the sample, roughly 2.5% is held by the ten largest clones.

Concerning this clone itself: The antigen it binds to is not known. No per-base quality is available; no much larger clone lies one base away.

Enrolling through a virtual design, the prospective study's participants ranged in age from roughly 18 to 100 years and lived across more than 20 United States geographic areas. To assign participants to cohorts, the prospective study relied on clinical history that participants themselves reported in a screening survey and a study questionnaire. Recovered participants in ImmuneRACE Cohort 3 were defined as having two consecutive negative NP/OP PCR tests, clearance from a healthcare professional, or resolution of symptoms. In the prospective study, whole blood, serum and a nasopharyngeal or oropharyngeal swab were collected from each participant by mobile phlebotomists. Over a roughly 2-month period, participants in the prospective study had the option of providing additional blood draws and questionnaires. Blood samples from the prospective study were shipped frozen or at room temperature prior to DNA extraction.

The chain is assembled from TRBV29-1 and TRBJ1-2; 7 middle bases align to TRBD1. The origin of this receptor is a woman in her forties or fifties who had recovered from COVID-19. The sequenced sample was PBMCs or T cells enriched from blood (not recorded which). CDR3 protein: CSVTTGNYGYTF. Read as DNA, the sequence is TGCAGCGTGACGACAGGGAACTATGGCTACACCTTC. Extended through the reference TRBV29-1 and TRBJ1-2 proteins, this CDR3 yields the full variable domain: SAVISQKPSRDICQRGTSLTIQCQVDSQVTMMFWYRQQPGQSLTLIATANQGSEATYESGFVIDKFPISRPNLTFSTLTVSNMSPEDSSIYLCSVTTGNYGYTFGSGTRLTVV.